This paragraph reports one T cell receptor beta chain. The data originate from a study of blood T cell repertoires in COVID-19. Germline values: CDR1 SNHLY, CDR2 FYNNEI. The CDR3 is made up of 16 amino acids. Trimming removed 4 bases from V and 5 bases from J; junction bases left unmatched: 10. Here immunoSEQ multiplex PCR was the method, and the copy in TCRdb shows in-frame clones only, minus some. This sample has a few hundred thousand clones, with about 83% found just once. V gene TRBV2 combines with J gene TRBJ2-2, with 7 bases lining up with TRBD2. This receptor was obtained from a middle-aged woman who had recovered from COVID-19. Sequenced: PBMCs or T cells enriched from blood (not recorded which). CDR3 sequence: CASSGERGSGTGELFF. The CDR3 DNA is TGTGCCAGCAGTGGGGAGCGCGGGAGTGGGACCGGGGAGCTGTTTTTT.